This T cell receptor (beta chain) stems from a study of radiotherapy plus CTLA-4 blockade in lung cancer. Study as a whole: Patients showed objective responses in 15% to 20% of cases, and disease control was achieved by 31%.

Broader study findings: How blood T cell clones changed early, along with interferon-beta, reportedly forecast response best. An expansion of tumor-derived TCR clones occurred in blood after radiotherapy plus ipilimumab.

Patients in the study, people with chemo-refractory metastatic non-small-cell lung cancer, received focal radiation plus ipilimumab CTLA-4 blockade. This clone appeared a single time. What it recognizes is unknown. The protocol was immunoSEQ multiplex PCR, while the TCRdb copy is restricted to in-frame clones and leaves out a portion. The data contain roughly 120,000 clones, 81% of them singletons. The V end lost 2 bases, the J end lost 0 bases, and 10 bases lay between the germline ends. Germline CDR1 is GTSNPN and CDR2 is SVGIG (reference sequence). There are 14 residues in the CDR3. The gene calls are TRBV30 and TRBJ1-1; D gene ambiguous. The sequence was obtained from a human donor with non-small cell lung cancer that progressed on radiotherapy plus ipilimumab. Some clones in this sample may be carry-over from other donors' samples. The material sequenced was peripheral blood, taken from a patient treated with radiotherapy plus ipilimumab. CDR3 sequence (DNA): TGTGCCTGGAGTCTCCTCAGGATGAACACTGAAGCTTTCTTT. Translating gives CAWSLLRMNTEAFF.